The present T cell receptor beta chain was sequenced within a study of OX40 agonist ivuxolimab in advanced cancers. The study, taken as a whole, reports: CD4+ and CD8+ T cells in blood underwent clonal expansion by week 6 at 0.1 to 3.0 mg/kg. In CD8+ T cells, expanded clones were on average more numerous than in CD4+.

This clone has a handful of counts. Its antigen is not identified. The V and J ends lost 2 bases and 0 bases respectively, with 7 bases between them. Germline CDR1 is GTSNPN and CDR2 is SVGIG (reference sequence). The CDR3 spans 13 residues. The data were produced by immunoSEQ multiplex PCR, yet TCRdb's version contains in-frame clones alone and is incomplete. In the table there are fewer than 120,000 clones, approximately 89% of which are singletons. V usage is TRBV30 and J usage is TRBJ1-2; D remains unclear. Sequenced material: CD4+ or CD8+ T cells sorted from blood, taken in a trial of the OX40 agonist ivuxolimab. This receptor was obtained from an adult with an advanced solid tumor such as melanoma, head and neck, liver or kidney cancer. The CDR3 sequence: CAWSSMANYGYTF. The CDR3 DNA follows: TGTGCCTGGAGTTCGATGGCTAACTATGGCTACACCTTC.